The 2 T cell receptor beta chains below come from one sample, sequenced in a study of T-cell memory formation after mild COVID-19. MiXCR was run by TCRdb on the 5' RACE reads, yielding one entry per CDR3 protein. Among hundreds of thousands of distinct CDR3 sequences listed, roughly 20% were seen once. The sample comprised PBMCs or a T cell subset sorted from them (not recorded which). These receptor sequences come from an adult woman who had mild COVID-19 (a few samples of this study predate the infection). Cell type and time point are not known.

The CDR3 sequence: CASSLDVNLNTGELFF. CDR3 sequence (DNA): TGTGCCAGCAGCTTAGACGTCAACCTGAACACCGGGGAGCTGTTTTTT. The chain is built from TRBV11-2 and TRBJ2-2; D is unresolved. Per the germline V gene, CDR1 is SGHAT and CDR2 is FQNNGV. Between the trimmed V and J ends, which lost 0 bases and 1 base, there was a span of 9 bases. The CDR3 is 16 amino acids.

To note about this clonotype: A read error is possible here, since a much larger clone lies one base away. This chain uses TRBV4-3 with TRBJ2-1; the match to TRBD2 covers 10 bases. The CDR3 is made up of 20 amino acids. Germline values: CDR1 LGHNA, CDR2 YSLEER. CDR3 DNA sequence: TGCGACAGCAGCCGAAGCAGGGGGCGCATGAGCGGGAGGGCCGACAATGAGCAGTTCTTC. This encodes CDSSRSRGRMSGRADNEQFF.